The 27 T cell receptor beta chains given below trace back to one sample, sequenced in a study of shared clonotypes between healthy human individuals. TCRdb's copy holds only in-frame clones and misses some; the assay was immunoSEQ multiplex PCR. The profile shows roughly 1,500,000 clones, 95% to 99% of them singletons. The sequencing sample was made of naive CD4+ T cells sorted from blood. Subset defined: CD45RA+ positively selected. The receptors were sampled from a man under 40 in good health.

The CDR3 sequence: CASSLYPGAGTQYF. The CDR3 nucleotides read TGTGCCAGCAGTTTGTACCCAGGGGCGGGGACCCAGTACTTC. V gene TRBV27 combines with J gene TRBJ2-5; D is possibly TRBD1 (6 bases). Trimming pared 3 bases from V and 7 bases from J, leaving 15 bases between. CDR1 is MNHEY, CDR2 SMNVEV, per germline (reference sequence). The CDR3 runs 14 residues.

CDR3 region: CAWSVVHYGYTF. For the CDR3, the DNA is TGTGCCTGGAGCGTAGTGCACTATGGCTACACCTTC. The chain uses TRBV30 and TRBJ1-2; D gene unclear. CDR3 length: 12 amino acids. With 3 bases removed from V and 3 bases from J, the gap between germline ends came to 8 bases. The germline V gene encodes CDR1 GTSNPN and CDR2 SVGIG (reference sequence).

The rearrangement uses TRBV18 and TRBJ2-7; D ambiguous. CDR1 and CDR2 from the germline V gene are KGHSH and LQKENI. The CDR3 length is 15 residues. Trimming cost V 2 bases and J 0 bases, with 11 bases left between them. Written as DNA, the CDR3 is TGTGCCAGCTCACCAACTATACTGAGCTCCTACGAGCAGTACTTC. Protein sequence: CASSPTILSSYEQYF.

J is TRBJ1-3 and V is TRBV6-1; the D gene is possibly TRBD1 (6 bases). The germline gives CDR1 MNHNS, CDR2 SASEGT. V was pared by 7 bases and J by 2 bases, with 12 bases between. There are 14 residues in the CDR3. The CDR3 nucleotides read TGTGCCAGCACAAAGGGGGGTACTGGAAACACCATATATTTT. The encoded protein is CASTKGGTGNTIYF.

CDR3 in amino acids: CASSRDRVNQPQHF. The CDR3 DNA is TGTGCCAGCAGCCGGGACAGGGTCAATCAGCCCCAGCATTTT. The chain employs TRBV7-3 and TRBJ1-5, with 9 bases lining up with TRBD1. Germline V CDR1 and CDR2: SGHTA, FQGTGA. The length of the CDR3 is 14 residues. V shed 5 bases and J 3 bases; nucleotides not matched to a gene: 2.

The rearrangement links TRBV9 to TRBJ2-2; 9 nucleotides line up with TRBD2. CDR1 is SGDLS and CDR2 is YYNGEE in the germline V gene. The CDR3 sequence is 18 residues long. With 4 bases clipped from V and 4 bases from J, the junction kept 14 bases outside the gene matches. CDR3 sequence reads: CASSPRGGSGRITGELFF. The CDR3 DNA reads as TGTGCCAGCAGCCCCCGGGGGGGTAGCGGGAGAATCACCGGGGAGCTGTTTTTT.

The V call is TRBV11-1, the J call TRBJ2-7; the match to TRBD2 covers 9 bases. V gave up 4 bases and J gave up 2 bases; unmatched junction bases: 6. Germline V lookup: CDR1 SGHAT, CDR2 FQDESV (reference sequence). The CDR3 loop spans 15 amino acids. The CDR3 bases are TGTGCCAGCAGCTCCACGCGGGGGGGACCCTACGAGCAGTACTTC. It is translated as CASSSTRGGPYEQYF.

This clone has just one count. The V and J genes are TRBV7-3 and TRBJ2-1; D is perhaps TRBD2 (5 bases). The ends were cut back, 6 bases at V and 6 bases at J, with 18 bases in the middle. The CDR3 totals 15 residues. Germline V lookup: CDR1 SGHTA, CDR2 FQGTGA. This CDR3 is CASSTMAERSNEQFF. In DNA form, the CDR3 reads TGTGCCAGCAGTACCATGGCGGAGCGGAGCAATGAGCAGTTCTTC.

Comments on this clone: The same CDR3 can be traced to other DNA sequences in this sample. The chain employs TRBV5-1 and TRBJ2-1, with unresolved D. The CDR3 runs 13 residues. Trimming cost V 2 bases and J 5 bases, with 8 bases left between them. Germline V gives CDR1 SGHRS, CDR2 YFSETQ. Here the CDR3 reads CASSFGQNNEQFF. The CDR3 DNA is TGCGCCAGCAGCTTCGGTCAAAACAATGAGCAGTTCTTC. Full variable domain (missing parts from reference TRBV5-1 and TRBJ2-1): KAGVTQTPRYLIKTRGQQVTLSCSPISGHRSVSWYQQTPGQGLQFLFEYFSETQRNKGNFPGRFSGRQFSNSRSEMNVSTLELGDSALYLCASSFGQNNEQFFGPGTRLTVL.

The V gene is TRBV10-3, the J gene TRBJ2-7, with a tentative D call TRBD2 (6 bases). This CDR3 comprises 19 residues. With 10 bases removed from V and 0 bases from J, the gap between germline ends came to 31 bases. Germline V gene data show CDR1 as ENHRY and CDR2 as SYGVKD. As DNA, the CDR3 is TGTGCCACTCGCCCCCACCGCGACCTTTCTAGCGCCCGCTCCTACGAGCAGTACTTC. It encodes CATRPHRDLSSARSYEQYF.

The V and J genes are TRBV7-2 and TRBJ2-1; 9 positions match TRBD2. Germline V CDR1 and CDR2: SGHTA, FQGNSA. CDR3 length equals 16 residues. Trimming cost V 1 base and J 6 bases; bases outside gene matches: 7. Here the CDR3 reads CASSLGGRAFANEQFF. CDR3 nucleotide sequence: TGTGCCAGCAGCTTAGGCGGGAGGGCCTTCGCCAATGAGCAGTTCTTC.

The chain has TRBV6-5 and TRBJ2-5; the match to TRBD1 covers 7 bases. In germline, CDR1 is MNHEY, CDR2 SVGAGI. The trim removed 9 bases at V and 7 bases at J, leaving 5 bases unmatched. The CDR3 totals 11 residues. The DNA for the CDR3 is TGTGCCAGTACAGGGGTAGGGACCCAGTACTTC. Translating gives CASTGVGTQYF.

This clone has a single count. The chain recombines TRBV28 with TRBJ2-7; D not certain. The V end was cut by 1 base, the J end by 0 bases, with 4 bases between. The CDR3 extends over 13 amino acids. Per the germline V gene, CDR1 is MDHEN and CDR2 is SYDVKM. The CDR3 spells CASSLFNSYEQYF. Here the CDR3 DNA reads TGTGCCAGCAGTTTATTTAACTCCTACGAGCAGTACTTC.

The chain combines TRBV18 with TRBJ2-3; TRBD1 matches at 9 bases. V dropped 4 bases and J dropped 4; count of bases not matched to a gene: 6. This CDR3 is 15 amino acids long. Germline assignment: CDR1 KGHSH and CDR2 LQKENI. The CDR3: CASSRTGVVADTQYF. CDR3 nucleotides: TGTGCCAGCTCACGGACAGGGGTTGTTGCAGATACGCAGTATTTT.

The chain recombines TRBV5-4 with TRBJ2-2; TRBD2 is a possible D gene (6 bases). V lost 0 bases and J 4 bases, leaving 10 bases between the germline ends. The CDR3 is 15 residues long. CDR1 and CDR2 (germline): SGHNT, YYREEE (reference sequence). CDR3 nucleotide sequence: TGTGCCAGCAGCTTGGATGCGGGGTCCACCGGGGAGCTGTTTTTT. It yields the protein CASSLDAGSTGELFF.

J is TRBJ2-1 and V is TRBV11-2, with 8 bases lining up with TRBD2. V shed 4 bases, J shed 0 bases, and the junction held 5 bases outside the gene matches. The CDR3 extends over 16 amino acids. The germline V gene has CDR1 SGHAT and CDR2 FQNNGV. CDR3 protein: CASSWPSGSSYNEQFF. The CDR3 nucleotides read TGTGCCAGCAGCTGGCCAAGCGGGAGCTCCTACAATGAGCAGTTCTTC.

This chain uses TRBV28 with TRBJ2-7, with D possibly matching TRBD1 (6 bases). The CDR3 spans 16 residues. Germline CDR1 and CDR2: MDHEN and SYDVKM. V lost 1 base, J lost 0 bases, and 13 bases lay in between. In DNA, the CDR3 is TGTGCCAGCAGTTTATTCACAGGGCCGACCTCCTACGAGCAGTACTTC. Protein sequence: CASSLFTGPTSYEQYF.

The chain has TRBV4-2 and TRBJ1-1; unclear D gene. V lost 6 bases and J lost 1, with 9 bases in between. CDR1 and CDR2 from the germline V gene are LGHNA and YNFKEQ. The CDR3 spans 13 residues. The CDR3 region is CASRGHENTEAFF. DNA of the CDR3: TGTGCCAGCAGAGGGCATGAGAACACTGAAGCTTTCTTT.

The CDR3 nucleotides are TGTGCCAGCAGTTACGGGACTAGGGTGGACACAGATACGCAGTATTTT. As protein: CASSYGTRVDTDTQYF. The chain carries TRBV6-5 and TRBJ2-3; 8 bases agree with TRBD2. CDR3 length equals 16 residues. J gave up 2 bases and V 2 bases, and 6 bases lay outside the gene matches. Germline assignment: CDR1 MNHEY and CDR2 SVGAGI.

The chain couples TRBV19 to TRBJ2-1, with 11 bases identical to TRBD2. With 8 bases clipped from V and 9 bases from J, the junction kept 9 bases outside the gene matches. CDR1 and CDR2 from the germline V gene are LNHDA and SQIVND (reference sequence). The CDR3 runs to 14 residues. The CDR3 sequence is CASGLLAGVGEQFF. The CDR3 nucleotides are TGTGCCAGTGGATTACTAGCGGGAGTAGGTGAGCAGTTCTTC.

V usage is TRBV6-6 and J usage is TRBJ2-3; D not certain. The CDR3 is 15 amino acids. CDR1 is MNHNY and CDR2 is SVGAGI in the germline V gene (reference sequence). Trimming removed 4 bases from V and 2 bases from J, with 13 bases in between. CDR3 DNA: TGTGCCAGCAGTTTTCCGAGACCTGACACAGATACGCAGTATTTT. This gives the protein CASSFPRPDTDTQYF.

The CDR3 DNA is TGCGCCAGCAGCTTGGTTAGCGGGGGGAACACCGGGGAGCTGTTTTTT. Residues: CASSLVSGGNTGELFF. The gene calls are TRBV5-1 and TRBJ2-2; 9 nucleotides line up with TRBD2. The germline gives CDR1 SGHRS, CDR2 YFSETQ. V was clipped by 0 bases and J by 1 base; unmatched bases: 1. The CDR3 contains 16 residues. The complete variable domain, with remaining parts taken from reference TRBV5-1 and TRBJ2-2, reads KAGVTQTPRYLIKTRGQQVTLSCSPISGHRSVSWYQQTPGQGLQFLFEYFSETQRNKGNFPGRFSGRQFSNSRSEMNVSTLELGDSALYLCASSLVSGGNTGELFFGEGSRLTVL.

The chain links TRBV18 to TRBJ2-7; no definite D call. The V end lost 5 bases, the J end lost 3 bases, and 5 bases lay between the germline ends. CDR1 and CDR2 (germline): KGHSH, LQKENI. The CDR3 runs 11 residues. CDR3 in DNA: TGTGCCAGCTCATCAGTCTACGAGCAGTACTTC. It translates to CASSSVYEQYF.

The V gene is TRBV2, the J gene TRBJ2-7; either TRBD1 or TRBD2 may supply D (6 bases each). The CDR3 has 12 residues. V lost 6 bases and J 8 bases, leaving 14 bases between the germline ends. From germline, CDR1 is SNHLY and CDR2 FYNNEI. CDR3 in amino acids: CASRRGDRKQYF. DNA of the CDR3: TGTGCCAGCAGGAGGGGGGATAGAAAGCAGTACTTC.

CDR3 protein: CASSRLVPTGELFF. DNA for the CDR3: TGTGCCAGCAGTCGACTAGTCCCCACCGGGGAGCTGTTTTTT. The J gene is TRBJ2-2, the V gene TRBV7-2; D is perhaps TRBD2 (6 bases). The length of the CDR3 is 14 residues. V lost 6 bases and J 4 bases, leaving 12 bases between the germline ends. Looked up from germline, CDR1 is SGHTA and CDR2 is FQGNSA. Complete variable domain (other parts from reference TRBV7-2 and TRBJ2-2): GAGVSQSPSNKVTEKGKDVELRCDPISGHTALYWYRQSLGQGLEFLIYFQGNSAPDKSGLPSDRFSAERTGGSVSTLTIQRTQQEDSAVYLCASSRLVPTGELFFGEGSRLTVL.

J is TRBJ2-7 and V is TRBV5-1; 9 bases match TRBD1. V lost 4 bases, J lost 1 base, and 6 bases stayed unmatched. The CDR3 length is 15 residues. CDR1 is SGHRS, CDR2 YFSETQ, per germline. The CDR3 sequence: CASSKGQGPSYEQYF. The CDR3, as DNA: TGCGCCAGCAGCAAGGGACAGGGCCCGTCCTACGAGCAGTACTTC.

The chain has TRBV10-3 and TRBJ2-5, with unresolved D. Germline V gene lookup returns CDR1 ENHRY and CDR2 SYGVKD. V was clipped by 4 bases and J by 0 bases, with 6 bases between them. The CDR3 spans 13 residues. This chain's CDR3 is CAISVWDQETQYF. The CDR3 DNA sequence: TGTGCCATCAGTGTCTGGGACCAAGAGACCCAGTACTTC.